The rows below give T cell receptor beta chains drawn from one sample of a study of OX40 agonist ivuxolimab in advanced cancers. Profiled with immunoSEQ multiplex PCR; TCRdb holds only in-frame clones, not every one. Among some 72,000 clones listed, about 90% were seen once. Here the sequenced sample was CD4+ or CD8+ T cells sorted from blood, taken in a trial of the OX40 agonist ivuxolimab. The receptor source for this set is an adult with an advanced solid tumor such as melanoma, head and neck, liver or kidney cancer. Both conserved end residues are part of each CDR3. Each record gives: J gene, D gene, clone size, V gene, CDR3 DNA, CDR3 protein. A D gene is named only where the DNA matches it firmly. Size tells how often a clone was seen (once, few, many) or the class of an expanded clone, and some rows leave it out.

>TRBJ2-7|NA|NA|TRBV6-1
TGTGCCAGCAGTGATTCCGCCTACGGGACACTTCGTATCTACGAGCAGTACTTC
CASSDSAYGTLRIYEQYF
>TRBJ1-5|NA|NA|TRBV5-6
TGTGCCAGCAGCTTGGTGGATCAGCCCCAGCATTTT
CASSLVDQPQHF
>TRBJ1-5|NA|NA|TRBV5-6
TGTGCCAGCAGCTTAGCGGGCAGGGCTTACAATCAGCCCCAGCATTTT
CASSLAGRAYNQPQHF
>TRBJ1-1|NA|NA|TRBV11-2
TGTGCCAGCAGCTTTGAGGGAGTGGGCACTGAAGCTTTCTTT
CASSFEGVGTEAFF
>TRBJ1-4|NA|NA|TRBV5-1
TGCGCCAGCAGCGGCGACCCTCGTGAAAAACTGTTTTTT
CASSGDPREKLFF
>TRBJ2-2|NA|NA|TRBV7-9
TGTGCCATTTGTATCCAGGGTGAGAACGGGGAGCTGTTTTTT
CAICIQGENGELFF
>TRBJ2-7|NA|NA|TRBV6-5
TGTGCCAGCAGTTACTCAACCTCACTTTGGGGCGAGCAGTACTTC
CASSYSTSLWGEQYF
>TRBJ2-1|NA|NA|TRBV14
TGTGCCAGCAGCCAGCAAACAGGGCCCTTCGATCTTGAGGCGTACTACAATGAGCAGTTCTTC
CASSQQTGPFDLEAYYNEQFF
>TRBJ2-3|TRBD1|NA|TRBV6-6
TGTGCCAGCAGTTCTCAGGACAGGGGATGGGATACGCAGTATTTT
CASSSQDRGWDTQYF
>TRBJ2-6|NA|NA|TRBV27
TGTGCCAGCAGTTTCTTCGTCTCTGGGGCCAACGTCCTGACTTTC
CASSFFVSGANVLTF
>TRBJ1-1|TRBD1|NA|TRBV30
TGTGCCTGGAGGGAGCCCTTCAGGGGGCGGCTGGGCACTGAAGCTTTCTTT
CAWREPFRGRLGTEAFF
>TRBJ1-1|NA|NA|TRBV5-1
TGCGCCAGCAGCTTGACACAGGTGAACACTGAAGCTTTCTTT
CASSLTQVNTEAFF
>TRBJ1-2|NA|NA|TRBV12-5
TGTGCTAGTGCCCCGGGACGGGGGAAATCTAACTATGGCTACACCTTC
CASAPGRGKSNYGYTF
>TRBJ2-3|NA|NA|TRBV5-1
TGCGCCAGCAGTCGGACCGGGTCAGATACGCAGTATTTT
CASSRTGSDTQYF
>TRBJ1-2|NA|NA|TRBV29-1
TGCAGCGTTGCTGACATCCTACAAGGCTACACCTTC
CSVADILQGYTF
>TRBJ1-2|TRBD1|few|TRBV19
TGTGCCAGTAGAGAGGGAGGGACAGGGGACTATGGCTACACCTTC
CASREGGTGDYGYTF
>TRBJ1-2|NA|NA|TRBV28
TGTGCCAGCAGCCCAACAGGGAGGGTGAATGGCTACACCTTC
CASSPTGRVNGYTF
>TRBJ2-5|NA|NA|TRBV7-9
TGTGCCAGCAGCACCGCGACCCAGTACTTC
CASSTATQYF
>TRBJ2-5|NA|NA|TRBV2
TGTGCCAGCAGAGACAGGCCCACGGAGACCCAGTACTTC
CASRDRPTETQYF
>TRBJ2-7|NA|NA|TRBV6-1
TGTGCCAGCAGTGTTGAGGGTTACGAGCAGTACTTC
CASSVEGYEQYF
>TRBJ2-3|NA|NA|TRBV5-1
TGCGCCACCCAGGAGGAGGGGGTGTACACAGATACGCAGTATTTT
CATQEEGVYTDTQYF
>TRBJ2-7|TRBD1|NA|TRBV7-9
TGTGCCAGCAGCTTAACGAGACAGGGCTACGAGCAGTACTTC
CASSLTRQGYEQYF
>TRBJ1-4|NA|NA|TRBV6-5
TGTGCCAGCTATGGGGAACCAGGAAAACTGTTTTTT
CASYGEPGKLFF
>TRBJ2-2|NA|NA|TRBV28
TGTGCCAGCAGTTTAATGGGGGCAGAAGGGGAGCTGTTTTTT
CASSLMGAEGELFF
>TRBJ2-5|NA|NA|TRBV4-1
TGCGCCAGCAGCCAAGAGCTGGGGCGGGGAGAGACCCAGTACTTC
CASSQELGRGETQYF
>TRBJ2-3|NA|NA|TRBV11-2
TGTGCCAGCAGGCCGGTGGGGGATACGCAGTATTTT
CASRPVGDTQYF
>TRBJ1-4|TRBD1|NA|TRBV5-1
TGCGCCAGCAGTCTAGACCCGACAGGGGAAAATGAAAAACTGTTTTTT
CASSLDPTGENEKLFF
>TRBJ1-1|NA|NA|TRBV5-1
TGCGCCAGCAGCGTCAGGGGAATGAACACTGAAGCTTTCTTT
CASSVRGMNTEAFF
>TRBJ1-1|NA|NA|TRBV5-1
TGCGCCAGCAGCTTGGTTGGAGGGGTGAACACTGAAGCTTTCTTT
CASSLVGGVNTEAFF
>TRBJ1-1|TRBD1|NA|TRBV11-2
TGTGCCAGCACCCCCCAAGGGGGCGGGGAAGCTTTCTTT
CASTPQGGGEAFF
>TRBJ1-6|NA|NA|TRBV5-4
TGTGCCAGCAGCTTGGTCCCTGGGAATTCACCCCTCCACTTT
CASSLVPGNSPLHF
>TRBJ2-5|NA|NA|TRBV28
TGTGCCAGCAGTTTAGGGGGCGCAGAACAGACCCAGTACTTC
CASSLGGAEQTQYF
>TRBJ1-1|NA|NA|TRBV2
TGTGCCAGCATGAAAGAGAACACTGAAGCTTTCTTT
CASMKENTEAFF
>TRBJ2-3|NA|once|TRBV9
TGTGCCAGCAGCCCCCGGCGGCCTTCCGGCACAGATACGCAGTATTTT
CASSPRRPSGTDTQYF
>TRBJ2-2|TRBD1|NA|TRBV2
TGTGCCAGTACCGGGACAGGGGTTCCCGGGGAGCTGTTTTTT
CASTGTGVPGELFF
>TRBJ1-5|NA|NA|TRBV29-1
TGCAGCGCCCGGGGGCATATTGACCAGCCCCAGCATTTT
CSARGHIDQPQHF
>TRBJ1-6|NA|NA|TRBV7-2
TGTGCCAGCAGCCCATATAATTCACCCCTCCACTTT
CASSPYNSPLHF
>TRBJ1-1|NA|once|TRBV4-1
TGCGCCAGCAGCCAACCAAACAGGGAAGGTAAAGCTTTCTTT
CASSQPNREGKAFF
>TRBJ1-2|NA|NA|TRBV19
TGTGCCAGCAACAGGAAAAACTATGGCTACACCTTC
CASNRKNYGYTF
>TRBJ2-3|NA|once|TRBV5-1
TGCGCCAGCAGCCCCCGAGGGGCAAGCACAGATACGCAGTATTTT
CASSPRGASTDTQYF
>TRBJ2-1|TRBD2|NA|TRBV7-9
TGTGCCAGCAGCCGACTAGCGGGTCCTTACAATGAGCAGTTCTTC
CASSRLAGPYNEQFF
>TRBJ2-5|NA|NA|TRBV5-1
TGCGCCAGCAGCTTGGCAGGGAATCAAGAGACCCAGTACTTC
CASSLAGNQETQYF
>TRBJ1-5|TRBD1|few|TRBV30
TGTGCCTGGAGTGTACCAGGGGGCGGTCAGCCCCAGCATTTT
CAWSVPGGGQPQHF
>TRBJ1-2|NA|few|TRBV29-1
TGCAGCGTTGTCTGGCAGAACTATGGCTACACCTTC
CSVVWQNYGYTF
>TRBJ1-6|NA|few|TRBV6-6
TGTGCCAGCAGTGGCCCAAACTATAATTCACCCCTCCACTTT
CASSGPNYNSPLHF
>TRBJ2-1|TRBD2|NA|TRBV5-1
TGCGCCAGCAGTACGGGACTAGCGGGAGGACCCTACAATGAGCAGTTCTTC
CASSTGLAGGPYNEQFF
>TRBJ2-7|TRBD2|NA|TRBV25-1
TGTGCCAGCAGTGAAACCGGGAGGGCAGAGGAGCAGTACTTC
CASSETGRAEEQYF
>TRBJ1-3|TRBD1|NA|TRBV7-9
TGTGCCAGCAGCTTAGTCGGGACAGTTGGAAACACCATATATTTT
CASSLVGTVGNTIYF
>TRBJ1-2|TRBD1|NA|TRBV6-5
TGTGCCAGCAGTTCCGAATTTCAGGGGGATGGCTACACCTTC
CASSSEFQGDGYTF
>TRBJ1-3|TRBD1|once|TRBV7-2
TGTGCCAGCAGCTCAGGGGGTAGTGGAAACACCATATATTTT
CASSSGGSGNTIYF
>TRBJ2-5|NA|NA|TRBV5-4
TGTGCCAGCAGCTTAGATGGGGGATGGGAGACCCAGTACTTC
CASSLDGGWETQYF
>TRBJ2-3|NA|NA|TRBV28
TGTGCCAGCAGTTCCCACACAGATACGCAGTATTTT
CASSSHTDTQYF
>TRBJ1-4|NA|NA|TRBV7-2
TGTGCCAGCAGCCCAAGACGCGGAGGTGAAAAACTGTTTTTT
CASSPRRGGEKLFF
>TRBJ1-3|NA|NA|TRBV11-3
TGTGCCAGCAGCTTAGGGGGATCGACTGGAAACACCATATATTTT
CASSLGGSTGNTIYF
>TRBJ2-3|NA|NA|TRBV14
TGTGCCAGCAGCCCTCTGGGGGCCGACACAGATACGCAGTATTTT
CASSPLGADTDTQYF
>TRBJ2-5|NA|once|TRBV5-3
TGTGCCAGCAGCTACACACGACAGAGACAAGAGACCCAGTACTTC
CASSYTRQRQETQYF
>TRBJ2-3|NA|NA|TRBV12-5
TGTGCTAGTGGTTTGGGCGGACGGGGCACAGATACGCAGTATTTT
CASGLGGRGTDTQYF
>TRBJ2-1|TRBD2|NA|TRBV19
TGTGCCAGTAGTCAGTTAGCGGGTGTCTACAATGAGCAGTTCTTC
CASSQLAGVYNEQFF
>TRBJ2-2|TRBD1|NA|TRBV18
TGTGCCAGCTCACCGGGACAGGCCGCCCTCACCGGGGAGCTGTTTTTT
CASSPGQAALTGELFF
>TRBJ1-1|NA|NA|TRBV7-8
TGTGCCAGCAGCTTAGTGGGCGGGCTTATGAACACTGAAGCTTTCTTT
CASSLVGGLMNTEAFF